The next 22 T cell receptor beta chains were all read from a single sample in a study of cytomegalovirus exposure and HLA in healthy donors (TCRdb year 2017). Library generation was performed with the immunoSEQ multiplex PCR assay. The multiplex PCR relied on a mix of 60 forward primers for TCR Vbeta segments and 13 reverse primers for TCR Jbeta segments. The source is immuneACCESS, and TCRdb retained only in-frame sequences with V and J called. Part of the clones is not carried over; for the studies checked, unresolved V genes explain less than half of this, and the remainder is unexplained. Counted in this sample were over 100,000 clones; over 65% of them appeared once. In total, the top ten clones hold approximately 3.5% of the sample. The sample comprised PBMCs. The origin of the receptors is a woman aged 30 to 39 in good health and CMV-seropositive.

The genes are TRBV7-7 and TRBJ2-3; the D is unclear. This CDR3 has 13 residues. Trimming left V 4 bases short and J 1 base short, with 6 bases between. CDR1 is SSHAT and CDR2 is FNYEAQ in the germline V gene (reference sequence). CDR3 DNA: TGTGCCAGCAGCTCCAGCGGCACAGATACGCAGTATTTT. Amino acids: CASSSSGTDTQYF.

The CDR3 region is CASSRPGTGGRTDTQYF. Written as DNA, the CDR3 is TGTGCCAGCAGTCGCCCCGGGACAGGGGGCCGCACAGATACGCAGTATTTT. The genes are TRBV5-6 and TRBJ2-3; 12 bases line up with TRBD1. Germline V gene data show CDR1 as SGHDT and CDR2 as YYEEEE. CDR3 length: 17 amino acids. Trimming took 5 bases from V and 1 from J; bases not matched to a gene: 8. The variable domain in full, completed from reference TRBV5-6 and TRBJ2-3, reads DAGVTQSPTHLIKTRGQQVTLRCSPKSGHDTVSWYQQALGQGPQFIFQYYEEEERQRGNFPDRFSGHQFPNYSSELNVNALLLGDSALYLCASSRPGTGGRTDTQYFGPGTRLTVL.

The CDR3, as DNA: TGTGCCAGCAGCTTATCCGGGTCCACAGATACGCAGTATTTT. Translated: CASSLSGSTDTQYF. The genes are TRBV7-3 and TRBJ2-3; D remains ambiguous. Germline V lookup: CDR1 SGHTA, CDR2 FQGTGA. The CDR3 extends over 14 amino acids. The germline V and J ends were trimmed by 2 bases and 2 bases, with 8 bases remaining between them.

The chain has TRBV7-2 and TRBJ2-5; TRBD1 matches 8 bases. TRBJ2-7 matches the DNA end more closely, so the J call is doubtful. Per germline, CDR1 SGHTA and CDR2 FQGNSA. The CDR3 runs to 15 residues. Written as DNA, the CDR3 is TGTGCCAGCAGCTTAGCGGGACAGGTCTCCTACGAGCAGTACTTC. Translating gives CASSLAGQVSYEQYF.

The CDR3, as DNA: TGCGCCAGCAGCTTCCGGGTGGGCTCCTACAATGAGCAGTTCTTC. Translating gives CASSFRVGSYNEQFF. The chain uses TRBV5-1 and TRBJ2-1, with D uncertain. V gave up 2 bases and J gave up 0 bases, with 9 bases separating them. The CDR3 consists of 15 residues. Germline assignment: CDR1 SGHRS and CDR2 YFSETQ.

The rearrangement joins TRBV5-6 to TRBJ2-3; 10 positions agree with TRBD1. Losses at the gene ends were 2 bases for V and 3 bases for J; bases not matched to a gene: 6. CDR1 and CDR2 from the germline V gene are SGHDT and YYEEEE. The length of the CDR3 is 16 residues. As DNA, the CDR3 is TGTGCCAGCAGCTTCCGCGGGACAGGGGTGACAGATACGCAGTATTTT. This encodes CASSFRGTGVTDTQYF.

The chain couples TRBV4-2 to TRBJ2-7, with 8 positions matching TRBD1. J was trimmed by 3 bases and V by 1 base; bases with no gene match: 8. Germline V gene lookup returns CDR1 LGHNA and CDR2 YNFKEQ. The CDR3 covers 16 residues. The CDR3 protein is CASSQARDRFFYEQYF. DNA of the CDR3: TGTGCCAGCAGCCAAGCCCGGGACAGGTTCTTCTACGAGCAGTACTTC.

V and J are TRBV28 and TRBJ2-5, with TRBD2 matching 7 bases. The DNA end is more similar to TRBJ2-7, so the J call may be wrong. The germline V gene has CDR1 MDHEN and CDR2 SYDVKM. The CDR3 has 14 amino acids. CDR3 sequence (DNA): TGTGCCAGCAGTTTAGCGGGGGTTGTAGACGAGCAGTACTTC. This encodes CASSLAGVVDEQYF.

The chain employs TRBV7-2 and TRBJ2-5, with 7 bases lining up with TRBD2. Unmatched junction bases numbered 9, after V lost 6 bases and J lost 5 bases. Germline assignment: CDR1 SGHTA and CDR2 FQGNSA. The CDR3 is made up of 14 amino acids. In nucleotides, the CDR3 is TGTGCCAGCAGAAGTATGGGACTACTGGAGACCCAGTACTTC. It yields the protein CASRSMGLLETQYF.

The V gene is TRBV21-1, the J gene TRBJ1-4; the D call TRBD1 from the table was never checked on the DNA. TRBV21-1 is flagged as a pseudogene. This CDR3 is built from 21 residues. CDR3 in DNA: TGTGCCAGCAGCAAGTTAAGGCCAGACAGGGGCCCCAGGGCAACTAATGAAAAACTGTTTTTT. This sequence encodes CASSKLRPDRGPRATNEKLFF.

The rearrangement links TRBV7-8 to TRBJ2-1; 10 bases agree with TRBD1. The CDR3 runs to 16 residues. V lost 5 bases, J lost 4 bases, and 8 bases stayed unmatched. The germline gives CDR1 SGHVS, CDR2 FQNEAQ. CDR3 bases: TGTGCCAGCAGCGGTCGACGGGACAGGGGTTACAATGAGCAGTTCTTC. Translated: CASSGRRDRGYNEQFF.

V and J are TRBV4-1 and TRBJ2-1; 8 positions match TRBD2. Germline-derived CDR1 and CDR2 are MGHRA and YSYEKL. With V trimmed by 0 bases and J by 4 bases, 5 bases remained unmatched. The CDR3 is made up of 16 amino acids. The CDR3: CASSQDWSGSYNEQFF. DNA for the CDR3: TGCGCCAGCAGCCAAGATTGGAGCGGGAGTTACAATGAGCAGTTCTTC.

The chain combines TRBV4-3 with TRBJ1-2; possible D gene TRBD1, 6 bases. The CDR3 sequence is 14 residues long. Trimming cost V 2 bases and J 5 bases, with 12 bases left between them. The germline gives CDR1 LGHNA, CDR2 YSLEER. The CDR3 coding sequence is TGCGCCAGCAGCCAATTAGACAGGAGGTATGGCTACACCTTC. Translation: CASSQLDRRYGYTF.

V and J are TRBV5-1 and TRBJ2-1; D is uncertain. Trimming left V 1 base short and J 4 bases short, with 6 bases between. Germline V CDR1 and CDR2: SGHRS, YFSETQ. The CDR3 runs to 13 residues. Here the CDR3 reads CASSLTDYNEQFF. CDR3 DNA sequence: TGCGCCAGCAGCTTGACAGATTACAATGAGCAGTTCTTC.

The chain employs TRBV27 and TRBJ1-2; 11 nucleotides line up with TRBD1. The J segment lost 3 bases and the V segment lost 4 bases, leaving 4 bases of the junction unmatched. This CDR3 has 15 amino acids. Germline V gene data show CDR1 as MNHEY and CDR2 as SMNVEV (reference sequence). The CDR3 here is CASSSRDRGDYGYTF. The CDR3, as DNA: TGTGCCAGCAGTTCTAGGGACAGGGGGGACTATGGCTACACCTTC.

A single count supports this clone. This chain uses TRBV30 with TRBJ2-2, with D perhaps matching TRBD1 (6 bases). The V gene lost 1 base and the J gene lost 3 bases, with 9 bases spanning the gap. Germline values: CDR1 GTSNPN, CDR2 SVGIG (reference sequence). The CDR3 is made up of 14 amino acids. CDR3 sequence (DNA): TGTGCCTGGAGTGGGGGGCTGGACACCGGGGAGCTGTTTTTT. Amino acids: CAWSGGLDTGELFF.

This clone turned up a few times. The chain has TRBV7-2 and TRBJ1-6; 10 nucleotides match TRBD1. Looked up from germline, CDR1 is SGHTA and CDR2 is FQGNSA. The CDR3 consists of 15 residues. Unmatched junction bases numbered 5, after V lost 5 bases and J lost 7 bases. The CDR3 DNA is TGTGCCAGCAGCCCGGGACAGGGGTGGAATTCACCCCTCCACTTT. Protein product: CASSPGQGWNSPLHF.

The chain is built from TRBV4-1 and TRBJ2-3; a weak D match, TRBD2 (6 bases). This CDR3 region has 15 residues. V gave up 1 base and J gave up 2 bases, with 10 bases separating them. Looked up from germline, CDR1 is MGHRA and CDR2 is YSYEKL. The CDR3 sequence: CASSQVQDYTDTQYF. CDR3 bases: TGCGCCAGCAGCCAAGTTCAGGACTACACAGATACGCAGTATTTT.

DNA of the CDR3: TGTGCCAGCAGCGAAATCCAGGGGGCGACTAATGAAAAACTGTTTTTT. Translating it yields CASSEIQGATNEKLFF. The chain is built from TRBV7-2 and TRBJ1-4, with 8 bases aligning to TRBD1. Germline CDR1 is SGHTA and CDR2 is FQGNSA. After removal of 5 bases from V and 2 bases from J, the junction contained 7 bases not matched to a gene. The CDR3 loop spans 16 amino acids.

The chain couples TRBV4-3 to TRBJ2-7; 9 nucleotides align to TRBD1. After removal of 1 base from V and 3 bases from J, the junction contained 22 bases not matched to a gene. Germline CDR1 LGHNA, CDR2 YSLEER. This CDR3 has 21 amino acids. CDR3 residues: CASSQVKRTGEVSGRYYEQYF. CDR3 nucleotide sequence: TGCGCCAGCAGCCAAGTAAAGAGGACAGGGGAAGTATCTGGGCGGTACTACGAGCAGTACTTC.

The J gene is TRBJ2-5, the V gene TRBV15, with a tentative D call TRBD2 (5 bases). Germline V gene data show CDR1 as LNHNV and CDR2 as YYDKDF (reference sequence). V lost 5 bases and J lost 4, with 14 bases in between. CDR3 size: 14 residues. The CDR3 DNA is TGTGCCACCAGCCCCCGGACTTTAGGAGAGACCCAGTACTTC. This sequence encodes CATSPRTLGETQYF.

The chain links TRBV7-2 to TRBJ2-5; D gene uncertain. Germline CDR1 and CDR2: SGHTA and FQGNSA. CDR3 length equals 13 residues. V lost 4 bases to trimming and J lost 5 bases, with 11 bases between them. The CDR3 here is CASSSRVGETQYF. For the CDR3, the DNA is TGTGCCAGCAGCTCCCGGGTCGGGGAGACCCAGTACTTC. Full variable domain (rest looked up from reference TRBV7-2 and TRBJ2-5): GAGVSQSPSNKVTEKGKDVELRCDPISGHTALYWYRQSLGQGLEFLIYFQGNSAPDKSGLPSDRFSAERTGGSVSTLTIQRTQQEDSAVYLCASSSRVGETQYFGPGTRLLVL.